The TCR beta chain under discussion was sequenced for a study of T cell responses to AZD1222 COVID-19 vaccine. General study results and limits: Spike-wide vaccine-associated CD4 TCRs dominated at 160-218 and 743-854. With two AZD1222 doses given, Spike-specific TCR breadth and depth both rose. The reported proportion of spike-specific TCRs targeting unmutated variant regions was nearly half.

TCRdb keeps only in-frame clones here, not all; method: immunoSEQ multiplex PCR. This sample carries under 140,000 clones, 70% to 90% of them seen once, and the ten largest clones take more than 14%. To note about this clone: Its antigen is unidentified.

Sequencing used peripheral blood, obtained 28 days after the second AZD1222 dose. The TCR originated in an adult who received the AZD1222 COVID-19 vaccine.

The CDR3 region has the DNA TGTGCTAGTGGTCTCCGGTCTGGAAACACCATATATTTT. Translating gives CASGLRSGNTIYF. The chain has TRBV12-5 and TRBJ1-3; the D is unclear. V dropped 5 bases and J dropped 1 base, with 6 bases sitting between them. Per germline, CDR1 LGHNT and CDR2 FRNRAP. CDR3 length equals 13 residues.